Below, one T cell receptor (beta chain) is given with its context. The antigen remains unidentified. Clones were read by immunoSEQ multiplex PCR, and TCRdb kept only the in-frame ones, dropping some. The table records 200,000 to 250,000 clones, 88% of them present only once. Noted treatment: roughly 18 received Ad26.COV2.S at low or high dose, single or two shots; roughly five received placebo; per-sample allocation not given. Collection of samples fell on day 63 after the first vaccine or placebo injection. In Boston, an adult donor aged 18-55 years took part. The data originate from a study of Ad26.COV2.S vaccination and SARS-CoV-2 variants. Overall study: The study gave Ad26.COV2.S intramuscularly, once or twice 56 days apart.

The study, taken as a whole, reports: TCR breadth and depth estimates may have understated total T cell responses.

V was clipped by 1 base and J by 4 bases; unmatched bases: 5. The CDR3 has 15 residues. In germline, CDR1 is SGHTA, CDR2 FQGNSA. J is TRBJ2-7 and V is TRBV7-2; 9 nucleotides agree with TRBD1. The sequence derives from a person between 18 and 59 years old who received the Ad26.COV2.S COVID-19 vaccine or a placebo. Material: peripheral blood, obtained in a trial of Ad26.COV2.S vaccine versus placebo. CDR3 in DNA: TGTGCCAGCAGCTTAGGGGGACAGGGAGGGTACGAGCAGTACTTC. Protein product: CASSLGGQGGYEQYF.